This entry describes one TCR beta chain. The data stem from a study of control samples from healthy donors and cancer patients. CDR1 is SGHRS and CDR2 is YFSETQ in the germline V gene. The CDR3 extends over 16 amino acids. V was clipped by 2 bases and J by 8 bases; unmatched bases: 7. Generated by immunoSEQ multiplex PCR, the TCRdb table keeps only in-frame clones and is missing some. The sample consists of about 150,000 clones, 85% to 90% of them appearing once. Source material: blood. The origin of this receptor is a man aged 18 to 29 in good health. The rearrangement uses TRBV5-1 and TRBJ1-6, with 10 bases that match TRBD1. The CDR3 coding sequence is TGCGCCAGCAGCTTAGACAGGGGGCGTGGATATTCACCCCTCCACTTT. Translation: CASSLDRGRGYSPLHF.